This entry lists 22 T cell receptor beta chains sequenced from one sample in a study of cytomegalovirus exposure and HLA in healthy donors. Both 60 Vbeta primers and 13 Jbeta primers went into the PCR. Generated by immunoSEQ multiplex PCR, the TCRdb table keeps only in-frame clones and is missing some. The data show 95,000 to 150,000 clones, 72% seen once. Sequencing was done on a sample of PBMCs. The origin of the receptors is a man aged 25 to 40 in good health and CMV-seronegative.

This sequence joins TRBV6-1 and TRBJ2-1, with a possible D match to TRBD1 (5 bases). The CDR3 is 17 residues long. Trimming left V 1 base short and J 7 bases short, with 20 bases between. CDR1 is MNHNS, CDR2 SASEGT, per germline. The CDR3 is CASSEEGVLPSRNEQFF. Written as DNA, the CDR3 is TGTGCCAGCAGTGAAGAAGGGGTGCTGCCTAGTAGGAATGAGCAGTTCTTC.

CDR3 in DNA: TGTGCCAGCAGCGTGGACGGGGGGGCGGCAGATACGCAGTATTTT. Protein sequence: CASSVDGGAADTQYF. The J gene is TRBJ2-3, the V gene TRBV9, with 8 bases matching TRBD2. The CDR3 has 15 residues. The ends lost 2 bases at V and 4 bases at J; junction bases unmatched: 6. From germline, CDR1 is SGDLS and CDR2 YYNGEE. Based on the CDR3 plus reference TRBV9 and TRBJ2-3, the full variable domain is DSGVTQTPKHLITATGQRVTLRCSPRSGDLSVYWYQQSLDQGLQFLIQYYNGEERAKGNILERFSAQQFPDLHSELNLSSLELGDSALYFCASSVDGGAADTQYFGPGTRLTVL.

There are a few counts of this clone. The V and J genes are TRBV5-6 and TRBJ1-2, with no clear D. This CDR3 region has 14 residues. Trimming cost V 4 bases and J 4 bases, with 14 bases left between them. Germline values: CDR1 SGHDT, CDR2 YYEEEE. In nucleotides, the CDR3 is TGTGCCAGCAGCCTGGGAGACATTTCCTATGGCTACACCTTC. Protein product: CASSLGDISYGYTF.

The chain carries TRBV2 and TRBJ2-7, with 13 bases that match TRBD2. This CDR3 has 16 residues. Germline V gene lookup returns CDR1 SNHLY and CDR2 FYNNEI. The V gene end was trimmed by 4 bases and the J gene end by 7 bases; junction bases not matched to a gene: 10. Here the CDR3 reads CASSAIRLAGGQEQYF. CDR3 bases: TGTGCCAGCAGTGCTATTAGACTAGCGGGGGGACAGGAGCAGTACTTC.

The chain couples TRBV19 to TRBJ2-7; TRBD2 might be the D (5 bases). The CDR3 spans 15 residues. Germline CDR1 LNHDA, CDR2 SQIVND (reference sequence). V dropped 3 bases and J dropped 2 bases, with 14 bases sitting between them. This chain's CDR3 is CASSIILVGAYEQYF. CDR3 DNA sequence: TGTGCCAGTAGTATCATCCTGGTCGGGGCCTACGAGCAGTACTTC. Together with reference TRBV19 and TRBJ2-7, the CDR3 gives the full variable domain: DGGITQSPKYLFRKEGQNVTLSCEQNLNHDAMYWYRQDPGQGLRLIYYSQIVNDFQKGDIAEGYSVSREKKESFPLTVTSAQKNPTAFYLCASSIILVGAYEQYFGPGTRLTVT.

This chain's CDR3 is CASFRDRDRLGKNIQYF. The CDR3 coding sequence is TGTGCCAGCTTCCGGGACAGGGACCGGTTGGGCAAAAACATTCAGTACTTC. The V call is TRBV2, the J call TRBJ2-4; 9 bases are shared with TRBD1. This CDR3 comprises 17 residues. Trimming removed 8 bases from V and 3 bases from J; junction bases left unmatched: 14. Germline CDR1 and CDR2: SNHLY and FYNNEI.

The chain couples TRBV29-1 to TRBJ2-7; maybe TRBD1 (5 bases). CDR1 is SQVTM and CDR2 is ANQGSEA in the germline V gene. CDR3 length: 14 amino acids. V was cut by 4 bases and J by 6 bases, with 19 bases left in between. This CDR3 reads CSVARGQSLGEQYF. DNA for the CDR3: TGCAGCGTTGCCCGAGGACAAAGCTTGGGCGAGCAGTACTTC.

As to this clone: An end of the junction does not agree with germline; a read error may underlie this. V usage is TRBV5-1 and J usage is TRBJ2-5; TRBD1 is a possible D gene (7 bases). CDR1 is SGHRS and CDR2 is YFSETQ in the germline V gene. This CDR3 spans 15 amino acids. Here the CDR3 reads CASSLIGQGGEAQYF. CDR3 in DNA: TGCGCCAGCAGCTTGATCGGGCAGGGGGGAGAGGCCCAGTACTTC. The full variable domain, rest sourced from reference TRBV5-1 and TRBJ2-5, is KAGVTQTPRYLIKTRGQQVTLSCSPISGHRSVSWYQQTPGQGLQFLFEYFSETQRNKGNFPGRFSGRQFSNSRSEMNVSTLELGDSALYLCASSLIGQGGEAQYFGPGTRLLVL.

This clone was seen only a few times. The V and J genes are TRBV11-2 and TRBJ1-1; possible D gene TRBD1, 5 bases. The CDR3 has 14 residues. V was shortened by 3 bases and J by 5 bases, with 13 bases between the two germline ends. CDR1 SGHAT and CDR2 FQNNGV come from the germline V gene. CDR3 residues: CASSFWGGGTEAFF. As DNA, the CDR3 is TGTGCCAGCAGCTTTTGGGGGGGTGGAACTGAAGCTTTCTTT.

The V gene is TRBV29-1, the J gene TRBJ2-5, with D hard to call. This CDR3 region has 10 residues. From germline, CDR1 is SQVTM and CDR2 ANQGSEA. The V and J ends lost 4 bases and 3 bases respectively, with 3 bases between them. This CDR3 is CSVGEETQYF. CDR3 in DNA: TGCAGCGTTGGCGAAGAGACCCAGTACTTC. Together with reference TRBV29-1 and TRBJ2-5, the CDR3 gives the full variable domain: SAVISQKPSRDICQRGTSLTIQCQVDSQVTMMFWYRQQPGQSLTLIATANQGSEATYESGFVIDKFPISRPNLTFSTLTVSNMSPEDSSIYLCSVGEETQYFGPGTRLLVL.

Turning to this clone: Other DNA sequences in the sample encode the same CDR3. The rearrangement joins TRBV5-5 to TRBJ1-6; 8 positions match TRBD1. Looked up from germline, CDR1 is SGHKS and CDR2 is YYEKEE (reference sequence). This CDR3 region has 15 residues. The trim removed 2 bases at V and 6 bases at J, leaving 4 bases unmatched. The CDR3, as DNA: TGTGCCAGCAGCTTCTCAGGGGGCTCTAATTCACCCCTCCACTTT. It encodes CASSFSGGSNSPLHF.

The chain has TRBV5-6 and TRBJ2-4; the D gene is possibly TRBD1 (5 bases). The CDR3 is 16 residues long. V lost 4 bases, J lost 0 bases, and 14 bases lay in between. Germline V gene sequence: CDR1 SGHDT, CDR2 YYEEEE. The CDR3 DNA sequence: TGTGCCAGCAGCGCGGAAATTAGGGGAGCCAAAAACATTCAGTACTTC. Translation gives CASSAEIRGAKNIQYF.

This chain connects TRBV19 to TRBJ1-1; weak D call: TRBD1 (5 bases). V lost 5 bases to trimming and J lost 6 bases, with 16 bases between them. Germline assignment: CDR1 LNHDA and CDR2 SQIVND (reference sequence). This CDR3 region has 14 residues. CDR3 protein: CASSPLGGGAEAFF. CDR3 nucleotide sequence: TGTGCCAGTAGTCCCCTGGGCGGAGGGGCTGAAGCTTTCTTT.

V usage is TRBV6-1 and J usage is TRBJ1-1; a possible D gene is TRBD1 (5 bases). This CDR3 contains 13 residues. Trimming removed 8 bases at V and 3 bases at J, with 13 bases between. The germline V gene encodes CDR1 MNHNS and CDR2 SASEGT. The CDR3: CASSGLGDTEAFF. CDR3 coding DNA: TGTGCCAGCTCGGGACTTGGGGACACTGAAGCTTTCTTT.

CDR3 region: CASSQVVRQVYGYTF. The CDR3 DNA sequence: TGCGCCAGCAGCCAAGTCGTACGACAGGTCTATGGCTACACCTTC. The chain recombines TRBV4-1 with TRBJ1-2, with D possibly matching TRBD1 (6 bases). The CDR3 runs to 15 residues. V was clipped by 1 base and J by 4 bases, with 13 bases between them. CDR1 and CDR2 (germline): MGHRA, YSYEKL.

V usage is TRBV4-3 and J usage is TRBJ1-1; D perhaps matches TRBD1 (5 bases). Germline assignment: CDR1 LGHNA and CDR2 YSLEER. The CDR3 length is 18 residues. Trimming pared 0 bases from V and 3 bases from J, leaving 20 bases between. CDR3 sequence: CASSQDPHGGESDTEAFF. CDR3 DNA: TGCGCCAGCAGCCAAGATCCACACGGGGGGGAGTCAGACACTGAAGCTTTCTTT.

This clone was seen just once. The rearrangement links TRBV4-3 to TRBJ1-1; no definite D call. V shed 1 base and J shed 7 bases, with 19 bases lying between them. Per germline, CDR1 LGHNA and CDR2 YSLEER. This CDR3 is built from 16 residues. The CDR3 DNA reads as TGCGCCAGCAGCCAAGGGTACCCTCTCTACCTGAATGAAGCTTTCTTT. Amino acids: CASSQGYPLYLNEAFF.

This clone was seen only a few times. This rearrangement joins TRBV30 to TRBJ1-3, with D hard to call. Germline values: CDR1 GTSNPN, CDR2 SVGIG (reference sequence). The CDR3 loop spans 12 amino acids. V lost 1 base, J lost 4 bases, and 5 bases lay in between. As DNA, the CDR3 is TGTGCCTGGAGTGATCTAGGAAACACCATATATTTT. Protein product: CAWSDLGNTIYF.

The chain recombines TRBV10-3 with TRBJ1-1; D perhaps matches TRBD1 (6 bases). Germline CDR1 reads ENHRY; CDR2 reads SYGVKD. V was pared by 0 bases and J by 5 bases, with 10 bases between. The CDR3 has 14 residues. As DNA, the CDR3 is TGTGCCATCAGTGAGTCTACAGGGAGAACTGAAGCTTTCTTT. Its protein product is CAISESTGRTEAFF.

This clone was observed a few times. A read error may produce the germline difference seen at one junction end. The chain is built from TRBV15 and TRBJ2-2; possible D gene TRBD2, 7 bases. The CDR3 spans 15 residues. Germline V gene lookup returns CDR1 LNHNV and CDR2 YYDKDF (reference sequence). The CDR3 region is CATRRDRGAAGELFF. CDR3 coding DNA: TGTGCCACCAGAAGAGATCGGGGGGCTGCCGGGGAGCTGTTTTTT.

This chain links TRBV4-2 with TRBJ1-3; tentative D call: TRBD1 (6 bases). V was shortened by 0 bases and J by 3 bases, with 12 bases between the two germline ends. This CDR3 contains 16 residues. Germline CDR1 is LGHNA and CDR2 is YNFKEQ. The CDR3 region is CASSQEWGRVGNTIYF. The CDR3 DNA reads TGTGCCAGCAGCCAAGAGTGGGGGCGGGTTGGAAACACCATATATTTT.

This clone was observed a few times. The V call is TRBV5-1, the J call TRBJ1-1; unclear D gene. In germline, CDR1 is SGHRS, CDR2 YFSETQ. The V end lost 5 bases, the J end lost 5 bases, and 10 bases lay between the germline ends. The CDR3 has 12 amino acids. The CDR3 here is CASRREGTEAFF. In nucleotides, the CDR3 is TGCGCCAGCAGGAGAGAGGGAACTGAAGCTTTCTTT.